This T cell receptor (beta chain) was documented in a study of tumor-infiltrating lymphocytes in primary liver carcinoma. Starting from around 510 ng of total RNA, TCR beta cDNA was produced with a primer in the constant region. Slightly modified ARM-PCR, run as three nested multiplex PCR rounds, produced the TCR beta libraries. The first two PCR rounds used TRBV1-TRBV30 primers with a Cbeta primer, roughly 10 cycles each. TCRdb passed the multiplex PCR reads through MiXCR, listing each CDR3 protein once. The sample holds around 330,000 distinct CDR3 sequences, 50% to 70% seen once. V lost 8 bases to trimming and J lost 8 bases, with 14 bases between them. The V gene's germline CDR1 is MDHEN and CDR2 SYDVKM. The CDR3 is made up of 12 amino acids. Germline DNA was also extracted, and blood RNA was taken from unsorted whole blood.

V is TRBV28 and J is TRBJ2-3; D remains unclear. The TCR was taken from a man aged 35-49 years with primary liver carcinoma and hepatitis B virus infection. The sequenced sample was peripheral blood. CDR3 region: CASLGDPATQYF. DNA of the CDR3: TGTGCCAGCCTCGGCGACCCGGCTACGCAGTATTTT.